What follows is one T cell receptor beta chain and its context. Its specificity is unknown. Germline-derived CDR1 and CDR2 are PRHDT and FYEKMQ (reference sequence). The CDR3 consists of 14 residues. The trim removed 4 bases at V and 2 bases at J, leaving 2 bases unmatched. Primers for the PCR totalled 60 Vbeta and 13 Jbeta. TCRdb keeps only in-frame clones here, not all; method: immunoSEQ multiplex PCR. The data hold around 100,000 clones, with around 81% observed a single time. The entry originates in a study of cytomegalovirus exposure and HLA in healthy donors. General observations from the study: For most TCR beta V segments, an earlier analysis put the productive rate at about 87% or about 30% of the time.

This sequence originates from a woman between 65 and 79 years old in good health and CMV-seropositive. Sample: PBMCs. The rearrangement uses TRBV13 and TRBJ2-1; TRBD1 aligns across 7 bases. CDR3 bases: TGTGCCAGCAGCTACGACAGGGCCTACAATGAGCAGTTCTTC. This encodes CASSYDRAYNEQFF.